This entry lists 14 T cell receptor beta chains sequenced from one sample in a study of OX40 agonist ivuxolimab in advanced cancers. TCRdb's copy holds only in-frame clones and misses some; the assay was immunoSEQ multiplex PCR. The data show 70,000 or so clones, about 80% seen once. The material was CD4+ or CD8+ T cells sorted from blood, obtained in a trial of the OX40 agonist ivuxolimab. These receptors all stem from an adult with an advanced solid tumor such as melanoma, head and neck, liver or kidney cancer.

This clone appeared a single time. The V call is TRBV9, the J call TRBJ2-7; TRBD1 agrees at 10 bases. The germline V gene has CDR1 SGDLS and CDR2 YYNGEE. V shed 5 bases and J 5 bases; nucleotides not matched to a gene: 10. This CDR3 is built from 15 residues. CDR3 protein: CASSSFGDRGHEQYF. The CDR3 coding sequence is TGTGCCAGCAGTTCGTTTGGGGACAGGGGTCACGAGCAGTACTTC.

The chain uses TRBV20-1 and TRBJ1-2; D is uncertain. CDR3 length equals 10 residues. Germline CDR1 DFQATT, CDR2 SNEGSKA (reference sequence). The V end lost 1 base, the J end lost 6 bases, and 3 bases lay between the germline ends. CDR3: CSARGDGYTF. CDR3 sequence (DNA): TGCAGTGCTAGAGGGGATGGCTACACCTTC.

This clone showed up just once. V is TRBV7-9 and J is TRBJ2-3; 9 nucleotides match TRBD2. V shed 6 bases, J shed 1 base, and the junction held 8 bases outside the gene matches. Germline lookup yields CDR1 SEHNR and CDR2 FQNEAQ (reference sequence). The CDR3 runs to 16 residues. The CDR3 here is CASSQRTSVRTDTQYF. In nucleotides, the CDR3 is TGTGCCAGCAGTCAAAGGACTAGCGTCCGCACAGATACGCAGTATTTT.

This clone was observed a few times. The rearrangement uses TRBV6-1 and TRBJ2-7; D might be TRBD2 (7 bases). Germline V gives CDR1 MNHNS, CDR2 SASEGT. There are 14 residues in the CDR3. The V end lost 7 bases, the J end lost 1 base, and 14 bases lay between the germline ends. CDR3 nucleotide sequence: TGTGCCAGCAAGACGGGGGGCTTATCCTACGAGCAGTACTTC. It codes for CASKTGGLSYEQYF.

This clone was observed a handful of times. The CDR3 DNA follows: TGTGCCAGCAGCTTATCTCCCGGGTCGGACACTGAAGCTTTCTTT. Translating it yields CASSLSPGSDTEAFF. V gene TRBV7-8 combines with J gene TRBJ1-1; D call uncertain. Germline V gene lookup returns CDR1 SGHVS and CDR2 FQNEAQ. Deletions cut 2 bases from V and 3 bases from J, with 13 bases between. The CDR3 extends over 15 amino acids. Supplemented by reference TRBV7-8 and TRBJ1-1, the full variable domain reads GAGVSQSPRYKVAKRGQDVALRCDPISGHVSLFWYQQALGQGPEFLTYFQNEAQLDKSGLPSDRFFAERPEGSVSTLKIQRTQQEDSAVYLCASSLSPGSDTEAFFGQGTRLTVV.

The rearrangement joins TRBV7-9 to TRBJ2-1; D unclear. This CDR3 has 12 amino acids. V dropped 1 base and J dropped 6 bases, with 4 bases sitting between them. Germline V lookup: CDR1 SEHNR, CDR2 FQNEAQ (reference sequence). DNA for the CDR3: TGTGCCAGCAGCTTAGTTGGCAATGAGCAGTTCTTC. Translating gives CASSLVGNEQFF.

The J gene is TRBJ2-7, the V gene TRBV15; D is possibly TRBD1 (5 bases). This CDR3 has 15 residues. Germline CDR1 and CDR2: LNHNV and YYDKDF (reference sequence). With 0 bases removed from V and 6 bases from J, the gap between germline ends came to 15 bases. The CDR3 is CATSRDDASRVEQYF. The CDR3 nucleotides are TGTGCCACCAGCAGAGATGACGCGTCCAGGGTCGAGCAGTACTTC.

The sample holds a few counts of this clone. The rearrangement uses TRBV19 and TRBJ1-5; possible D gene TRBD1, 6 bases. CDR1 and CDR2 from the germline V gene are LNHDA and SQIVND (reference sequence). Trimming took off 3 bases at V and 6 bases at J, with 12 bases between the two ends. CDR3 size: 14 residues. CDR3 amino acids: CASSMGQGPQPQHF. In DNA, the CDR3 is TGTGCCAGTAGTATGGGGCAGGGGCCTCAGCCCCAGCATTTT.

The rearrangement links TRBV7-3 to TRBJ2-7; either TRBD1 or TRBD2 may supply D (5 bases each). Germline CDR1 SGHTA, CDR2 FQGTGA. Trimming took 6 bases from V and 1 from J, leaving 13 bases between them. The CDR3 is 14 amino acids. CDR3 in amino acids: CASSLDGASYEQYF. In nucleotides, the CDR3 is TGTGCCAGCAGTTTAGACGGGGCTTCCTACGAGCAGTACTTC.

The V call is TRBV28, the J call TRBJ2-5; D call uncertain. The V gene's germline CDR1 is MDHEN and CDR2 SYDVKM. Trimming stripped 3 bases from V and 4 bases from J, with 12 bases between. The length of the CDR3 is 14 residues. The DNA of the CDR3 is TGTGCCAGCAGTTTGCAGAAAACGGGAGAGACCCAGTACTTC. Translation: CASSLQKTGETQYF.

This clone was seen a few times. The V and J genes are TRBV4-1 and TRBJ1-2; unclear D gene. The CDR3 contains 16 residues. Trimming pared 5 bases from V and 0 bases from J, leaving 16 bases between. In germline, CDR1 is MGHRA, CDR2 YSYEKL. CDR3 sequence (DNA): TGCGCCAGCAGCGTTGGGAGCCGGCCAGCTAACTATGGCTACACCTTC. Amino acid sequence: CASSVGSRPANYGYTF.

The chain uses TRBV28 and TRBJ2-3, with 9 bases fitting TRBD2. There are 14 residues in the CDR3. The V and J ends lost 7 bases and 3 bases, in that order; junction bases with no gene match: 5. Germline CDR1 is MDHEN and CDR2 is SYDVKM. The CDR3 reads CASTLAGVTDTQYF. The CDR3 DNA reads TGTGCCAGCACCTTAGCGGGAGTGACAGATACGCAGTATTTT.

The CDR3 reads CASSSRDPKGNEQFF. In nucleotides, the CDR3 is TGCGCCAGCAGCTCACGGGACCCCAAGGGCAATGAGCAGTTCTTC. The J gene is TRBJ2-1, the V gene TRBV5-1, with D perhaps being TRBD1 or TRBD2 (5 bases each). The CDR3 totals 15 residues. From germline, CDR1 is SGHRS and CDR2 YFSETQ. V was shortened by 3 bases and J by 6 bases, with 16 bases between the two germline ends. Complete variable domain (other parts from reference TRBV5-1 and TRBJ2-1): KAGVTQTPRYLIKTRGQQVTLSCSPISGHRSVSWYQQTPGQGLQFLFEYFSETQRNKGNFPGRFSGRQFSNSRSEMNVSTLELGDSALYLCASSSRDPKGNEQFFGPGTRLTVL.

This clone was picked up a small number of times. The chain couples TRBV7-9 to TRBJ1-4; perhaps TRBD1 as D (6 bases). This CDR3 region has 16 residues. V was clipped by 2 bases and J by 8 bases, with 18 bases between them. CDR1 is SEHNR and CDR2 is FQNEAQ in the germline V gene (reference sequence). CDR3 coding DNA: TGTGCCAGCAGCTTAAGGGCCCGGGGGGCCCGAGAAAAACTGTTTTTT. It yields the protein CASSLRARGAREKLFF.